Sequencing of this T cell receptor beta chain was carried out in a study of blood T cell repertoires in COVID-19. Method: immunoSEQ multiplex PCR; TCRdb's copy keeps in-frame clones and lacks some. In the table there are roughly 110,000 clones, around 84% of which are singletons. The CDR3 spans 14 residues. The ends were cut back, 0 bases at V and 3 bases at J, with 8 bases in the middle. Germline CDR1 and CDR2: MNHEY and SVGAGI. The chain couples TRBV6-5 to TRBJ1-2; no reliable D call. The sequenced sample consisted of peripheral blood. This clonotype was sampled from a human donor in a cohort sampled during active COVID-19. The CDR3 DNA reads as TGTGCCAGCAGTTACTCTTTCGCAGACTATGGCTACACCTTC. It codes for CASSYSFADYGYTF.